In its sample, the clone carrying this T cell receptor (beta chain) was seen a few times. The data are from a study of sequential checkpoint blockade in melanoma. The overall study: Maintenance nivolumab came after either treatment sequence.

Clones were sequenced by immunoSEQ multiplex PCR, and TCRdb holds only the in-frame ones, with some missing. This repertoire shows approximately 6,000 clones, roughly 36% found once; its top ten account for approximately 8.6%. Treatment noted: randomized to nivolumab then ipilimumab (arm A) or the reverse (arm B). The receptor comes from a human donor with melanoma. Sequenced material: tumor tissue (inferred from file names), taken from a patient given nivolumab and ipilimumab in sequence.

CDR3 loop: CASSIGTISYEQYF. CDR3 in DNA: TGTGCCAGTAGTATCGGGACTATCTCCTACGAGCAGTACTTC. This rearrangement joins TRBV19 to TRBJ2-7; 7 bases map to TRBD2. The CDR3 spans 14 residues. CDR1 is LNHDA and CDR2 is SQIVND in the germline V gene (reference sequence). J lost 0 bases, V lost 3 bases, and 2 bases had no gene match.